The 11 T cell receptor beta chains reported below all come from one sample, sequenced in a study of Graves' ophthalmopathy and Graves' hyperthyroidism. Amplification from RNA transcripts yielded the TCR beta CDR3 regions. The authors performed first-round RT-PCR with HTBI primers and then a second-round multiplex PCR. TCRdb reanalysed the multiplex PCR reads using MiXCR and keeps one entry per CDR3 protein. Of just over 600,000 distinct CDR3 sequences in the sample, 22% were seen once. The sample consisted of peripheral blood. The source of these receptors is a woman under 30 with stable Graves' hyperthyroidism. Some clones in this sample may be carry-over from other donors' samples.

CDR3 amino acids: CASIPRGKPHGYTF. The CDR3 DNA follows: TGTGCCAGCATCCCGAGGGGAAAACCCCATGGCTACACCTTC. The chain employs TRBV6-1 and TRBJ1-2, with D perhaps matching TRBD1 (5 bases). V was clipped by 7 bases and J by 6 bases, with 18 bases between them. The CDR3 totals 14 residues. Per germline, CDR1 MNHNS and CDR2 SASEGT.

This chain links TRBV7-2 with TRBJ2-7, with D tentatively TRBD1 or TRBD2 (5 bases each). The CDR3 extends over 15 amino acids. Germline CDR1 and CDR2: SGHTA and FQGNSA. Between the trimmed V and J ends, which lost 0 bases and 6 bases, there was a span of 15 bases. The CDR3 reads CASSLARDGGGEQYF. The CDR3 region has the DNA TGTGCCAGCAGCTTAGCCAGGGACGGAGGAGGCGAGCAGTACTTC.

The chain couples TRBV7-9 to TRBJ2-5; perhaps TRBD1 as D (5 bases). Germline V gives CDR1 SEHNR, CDR2 FQNEAQ (reference sequence). With 3 bases removed from V and 1 base from J, the gap between germline ends came to 12 bases. The CDR3 consists of 15 residues. CDR3 sequence (DNA): TGTGCCAGCAGCTTTCAACCTGGGGCCCAAGAGACCCAGTACTTC. Translation gives CASSFQPGAQETQYF.

In DNA, the CDR3 is TGTGCCAGCAGTTACAGTTCGGCGGGCAATCAGCCCCAGCATTTT. It specifies CASSYSSAGNQPQHF. This chain links TRBV6-5 with TRBJ1-5; no reliable D call. The CDR3 contains 15 residues. Germline assignment: CDR1 MNHEY and CDR2 SVGAGI. The germline V and J ends were trimmed by 2 bases and 2 bases, with 10 bases remaining between them.

There are many counts of this clonotype. The chain combines TRBV6-1 with TRBJ2-6, with D possibly matching TRBD1 (6 bases). The CDR3 is 16 residues long. The V end was cut by 6 bases, the J end by 4 bases, with 16 bases between. Germline V CDR1 and CDR2: MNHNS, SASEGT. Written as DNA, the CDR3 is TGTGCCAGCAGCGTAACAGGGAAATTGGGGGCCAACGTCCTGACTTTC. It yields the protein CASSVTGKLGANVLTF.

In this sample, this clonotype turned up a few times. The chain links TRBV6-1 to TRBJ2-2, with TRBD2 identical over 7 bases. J was trimmed by 8 bases and V by 0 bases; bases with no gene match: 6. This CDR3 has 15 amino acids. Germline V gene sequence: CDR1 MNHNS, CDR2 SASEGT. CDR3 protein: CASSEAPGGTGELFF. The CDR3, as DNA: TGTGCCAGCAGTGAAGCGCCCGGGGGGACGGGGGAGCTGTTTTTT.

The rearrangement joins TRBV13 to TRBJ1-3, with 10 bases identical to TRBD1. Germline V gives CDR1 PRHDT, CDR2 FYEKMQ (reference sequence). V lost 5 bases to trimming and J lost 5 bases; unmatched junction nucleotides: 6. The CDR3 covers 15 residues. CDR3 region: CASSTGGQGRNTIYF. CDR3 coding DNA: TGTGCCAGCAGCACAGGGGGACAGGGGCGAAACACCATATATTTT. Complete variable domain (other parts from reference TRBV13 and TRBJ1-3): AAGVIQSPRHLIKEKRETATLKCYPIPRHDTVYWYQQGPGQDPQFLISFYEKMQSDKGSIPDRFSAQQFSDYHSELNMSSLELGDSALYFCASSTGGQGRNTIYFGEGSWLTVV.

The chain joins TRBV28 to TRBJ2-7; 7 nucleotides match TRBD1. This CDR3 spans 15 amino acids. Germline values: CDR1 MDHEN, CDR2 SYDVKM. Germline trimming cut 7 bases from V and 0 bases from J; bases unmatched to any gene: 9. In nucleotides, the CDR3 is TGTGCCAGCACTCAGGGGGAATTCCACTCCTACGAGCAGTACTTC. Its translation is CASTQGEFHSYEQYF.

In this sample, this clonotype turned up many times. This rearrangement joins TRBV6-5 to TRBJ1-1; D unclear. This CDR3 comprises 13 residues. Germline V lookup: CDR1 MNHEY, CDR2 SVGAGI. Trimming took off 7 bases at V and 3 bases at J, with 12 bases between the two ends. CDR3 in amino acids: CASISRHDTEAFF. The CDR3, as DNA: TGTGCCAGCATATCGCGCCATGACACTGAAGCTTTCTTT.

There are many counts of this clonotype. The chain combines TRBV5-1 with TRBJ2-5; D is undetermined. Between the trimmed V and J ends, which lost 0 bases and 5 bases, there was a span of 11 bases. The CDR3 contains 14 residues. Germline lookup yields CDR1 SGHRS and CDR2 YFSETQ. The CDR3 nucleotides are TGCGCCAGCAGCTTGGCCGCGGTGAGGGAGACCCAGTACTTC. It codes for CASSLAAVRETQYF.

At least ten counts were recorded for this clonotype. The V and J genes are TRBV12-3 or TRBV12-4 and TRBJ2-7; D is unresolved. This CDR3 has 14 residues. V was cut by 6 bases and J by 3 bases, with 15 bases left in between. The CDR3 DNA reads as TGTGCCAGCAGCTCCCTCCCAAGAGTCTACGAGCAGTACTTC. It encodes CASSSLPRVYEQYF.